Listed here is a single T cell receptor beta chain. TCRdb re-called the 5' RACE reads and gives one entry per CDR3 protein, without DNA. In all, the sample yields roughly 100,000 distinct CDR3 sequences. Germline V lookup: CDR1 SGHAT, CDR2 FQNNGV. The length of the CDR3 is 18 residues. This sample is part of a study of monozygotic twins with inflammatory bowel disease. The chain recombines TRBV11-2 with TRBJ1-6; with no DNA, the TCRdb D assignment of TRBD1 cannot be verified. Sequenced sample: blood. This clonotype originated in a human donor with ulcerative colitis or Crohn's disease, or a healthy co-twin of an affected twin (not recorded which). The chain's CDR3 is CASSAIGVAGQGASPLHF.